Listed below are T cell receptor beta chains from one sample, sequenced in a study of CD8+ T cells in alopecia areata. The method was immunoSEQ multiplex PCR; TCRdb's version includes in-frame clones alone and lacks a portion of them. The sample contains 150,000 to 250,000 clones, roughly 60% of which appear only once. Specimen: CD4+ T cells sorted from blood, collected at week 24, from a patient treated with tofacitinib. The source of these receptors is a human donor with alopecia areata. CDR3s include the opening cysteine and the closing phenylalanine or tryptophan. Fields, in order: V gene, clone size, D gene, J gene, CDR3 protein, CDR3 DNA. A D gene is named only where the DNA matches it firmly. Rows may omit the clone size; those that give it use once, few, many or a size class.

V: TRBV19; size: .; D: .; J: TRBJ2-5; CDR3: CASSSTQGVQETQYF; DNA: TGTGCCAGTAGTTCGACACAGGGTGTCCAAGAGACCCAGTACTTC
V: TRBV2; size: .; D: TRBD2; J: TRBJ2-5; CDR3: CASSESGLAFETQYF; DNA: TGTGCCAGCAGTGAGTCGGGACTAGCTTTCGAGACCCAGTACTTC
V: TRBV29-1; size: few; D: TRBD2; J: TRBJ2-1; CDR3: CSVGTSGITSEQFF; DNA: TGCAGCGTCGGGACTAGCGGAATTACAAGTGAGCAGTTCTTC
V: TRBV19; size: .; D: .; J: TRBJ2-7; CDR3: CASQGKSPPYEQYF; DNA: TGTGCCAGCCAGGGGAAATCTCCCCCCTACGAGCAGTACTTC
V: TRBV7-3; size: few; D: TRBD1; J: TRBJ2-5; CDR3: CASSPGTGTRETQYF; DNA: TGTGCCAGCAGCCCGGGGACAGGTACCAGGGAGACCCAGTACTTC
V: TRBV5-4; size: .; D: .; J: TRBJ1-1; CDR3: CASSLSRASLNTEAFF; DNA: TGTGCCAGCAGCTTGTCGCGTGCGTCCCTGAACACTGAAGCTTTCTTT
V: TRBV7-2; size: few; D: TRBD2; J: TRBJ2-7; CDR3: CASSTTPGLLPEQYF; DNA: TGTGCCAGCAGCACAACACCGGGACTACTTCCCGAGCAGTACTTC
V: TRBV18; size: .; D: .; J: TRBJ2-5; CDR3: CASSPEAGIGGAQETQYF; DNA: TGTGCCAGCTCACCAGAGGCCGGAATCGGCGGAGCCCAAGAGACCCAGTACTTC
V: TRBV10-3; size: once; D: TRBD2; J: TRBJ2-3; CDR3: CAISESGGRDTQYF; DNA: TGTGCCATCAGTGAGTCTGGCGGGAGGGATACGCAGTATTTT
V: TRBV29-1; size: .; D: TRBD1; J: TRBJ2-3; CDR3: CSVEGQGTDTQYF; DNA: TGCAGCGTTGAGGGACAGGGGACAGATACGCAGTATTTT
V: TRBV5-1; size: .; D: .; J: TRBJ2-5; CDR3: CASSPLGETQYF; DNA: TGCGCCAGCAGCCCCCTCGGGGAGACCCAGTACTTC
V: TRBV5-1; size: .; D: .; J: TRBJ1-2; CDR3: CASSLEAGRFGYTF; DNA: TGCGCCAGCAGCTTGGAGGCAGGGAGGTTTGGCTACACCTTC
V: TRBV7-2; size: .; D: .; J: TRBJ1-3; CDR3: CASSLAMTVSGNTIYF; DNA: TGTGCCAGCAGCTTAGCGATGACAGTCTCTGGAAACACCATATATTTT
V: TRBV7-8; size: .; D: .; J: TRBJ2-7; CDR3: CASSPGRYEQYF; DNA: TGTGCCAGCAGTCCAGGTCGCTACGAGCAGTACTTC
V: TRBV9; size: .; D: TRBD2; J: TRBJ2-3; CDR3: CASSVEASGGALSTDTQYF; DNA: TGTGCCAGCAGCGTAGAGGCTAGCGGGGGGGCCCTGTCCACAGATACGCAGTATTTT
V: TRBV29-1; size: few; D: .; J: TRBJ2-7; CDR3: CSVAASSYEQYF; DNA: TGCAGCGTTGCAGCTAGCTCCTACGAGCAGTACTTC
V: TRBV5-6; size: .; D: .; J: TRBJ2-7; CDR3: CASSWGQLYEQYF; DNA: TGTGCCAGCAGCTGGGGCCAGCTATACGAGCAGTACTTC
V: TRBV25-1; size: .; D: .; J: TRBJ2-2; CDR3: CASSPNRDTGELFF; DNA: TGTGCCAGCAGCCCTAACAGGGACACCGGGGAGCTGTTTTTT
V: TRBV30; size: once; D: TRBD2; J: TRBJ2-1; CDR3: CAWSVGTRSYNEQFF; DNA: TGTGCCTGGAGTGTAGGGACTAGATCCTACAATGAGCAGTTCTTC
V: TRBV9; size: .; D: .; J: TRBJ2-1; CDR3: CASSVELDAYNEQFF; DNA: TGTGCCAGCAGCGTAGAACTGGACGCCTACAATGAGCAGTTCTTC
V: TRBV9; size: .; D: .; J: TRBJ2-1; CDR3: CASSAFHYNEQFF; DNA: TGTGCCAGCAGCGCGTTCCACTACAATGAGCAGTTCTTC
V: TRBV5-1; size: .; D: TRBD2; J: TRBJ2-3; CDR3: CASTLSRIAGGNTDTQYF; DNA: TGCGCCAGCACCCTGAGCAGAATCGCGGGAGGGAACACAGATACGCAGTATTTT
V: TRBV7-9; size: .; D: .; J: TRBJ1-4; CDR3: CASSLSWRARSNEKLFF; DNA: TGTGCCAGCAGCTTGAGTTGGCGGGCCAGAAGTAATGAAAAACTGTTTTTT
V: TRBV19; size: .; D: .; J: TRBJ2-3; CDR3: CASSIGPTGDTQYF; DNA: TGTGCCAGTAGTATTGGTCCCACAGGAGATACGCAGTATTTT
V: TRBV9; size: .; D: TRBD1; J: TRBJ1-2; CDR3: CASSVGFLTGGNGYTF; DNA: TGTGCCAGCAGCGTAGGGTTCCTCACAGGGGGCAATGGCTACACCTTC
V: TRBV29-1; size: .; D: .; J: TRBJ2-2; CDR3: CSVGWAHANTGELFF; DNA: TGCAGCGTGGGCTGGGCGCACGCGAACACCGGGGAGCTGTTTTTT
V: TRBV29-1; size: .; D: .; J: TRBJ1-2; CDR3: CSVLYGRGYTF; DNA: TGCAGCGTGCTATACGGGCGCGGCTACACCTTC
V: TRBV7-9; size: .; D: .; J: TRBJ2-5; CDR3: CASMEFQETQYF; DNA: TGTGCCAGCATGGAGTTTCAAGAGACCCAGTACTTC
V: TRBV7-9; size: .; D: .; J: TRBJ1-5; CDR3: CASSLALDQPQHF; DNA: TGTGCCAGCAGCTTAGCGTTAGATCAGCCCCAGCATTTT
V: TRBV9; size: .; D: .; J: TRBJ2-1; CDR3: CASSVSHEQFF; DNA: TGTGCCAGCAGCGTATCCCATGAGCAGTTCTTC
V: TRBV28; size: .; D: .; J: TRBJ2-1; CDR3: CASTSDNEQFF; DNA: TGTGCCAGCACCTCCGACAATGAGCAGTTCTTC
V: TRBV4-1; size: .; D: TRBD1; J: TRBJ1-2; CDR3: CASSQEGQGFNYGYTF; DNA: TGCGCCAGCAGCCAAGAAGGACAGGGCTTTAACTATGGCTACACCTTC
V: TRBV29-1; size: .; D: .; J: TRBJ1-1; CDR3: CSVDLQGFGTEAFF; DNA: TGCAGCGTTGACCTCCAGGGGTTCGGCACTGAAGCTTTCTTT
V: TRBV4-1; size: once; D: .; J: TRBJ2-5; CDR3: CASSQSPTETQYF; DNA: TGCGCCAGCAGCCAATCTCCTACGGAGACCCAGTACTTC
V: TRBV7-2; size: .; D: .; J: TRBJ2-3; CDR3: CASSFPGADTQYF; DNA: TGTGCCAGCAGCTTCCCCGGAGCAGATACGCAGTATTTT
V: TRBV25-1; size: once; D: .; J: TRBJ2-7; CDR3: CASSESDYEQYF; DNA: TGTGCCAGCAGTGAATCTGACTACGAGCAGTACTTC
V: TRBV29-1; size: once; D: .; J: TRBJ2-1; CDR3: CSAGTVYNEQFF; DNA: TGCAGCGCCGGAACGGTCTACAATGAGCAGTTCTTC
V: TRBV25-1; size: .; D: .; J: TRBJ1-2; CDR3: CASSEPAGTPQAYGYTF; DNA: TGTGCCAGCAGTGAACCGGCGGGGACACCTCAGGCGTATGGCTACACCTTC
V: TRBV5-4; size: .; D: .; J: TRBJ2-3; CDR3: CASSSGTPTDTQYF; DNA: TGTGCCAGCAGCTCGGGGACTCCCACAGATACGCAGTATTTT
V: TRBV7-2; size: few; D: .; J: TRBJ2-2; CDR3: CASSLELTGELFF; DNA: TGTGCCAGCAGCTTAGAACTGACCGGGGAGCTGTTTTTT
V: TRBV4-1; size: .; D: .; J: TRBJ1-5; CDR3: CASSQGLYSNQPQHF; DNA: TGCGCCAGCAGCCAAGGACTCTATAGCAATCAGCCCCAGCATTTT
V: TRBV7-7; size: few; D: .; J: TRBJ2-3; CDR3: CASSVDFTDTQYF; DNA: TGTGCCAGCAGCGTAGATTTCACAGATACGCAGTATTTT
V: TRBV9; size: .; D: .; J: TRBJ2-1; CDR3: CASSVRAGPREGEQFF; DNA: TGTGCCAGCAGCGTCCGAGCGGGCCCCCGCGAGGGTGAGCAGTTCTTC
V: TRBV10-3; size: few; D: .; J: TRBJ2-1; CDR3: CAISDGQGHPNEQFF; DNA: TGTGCCATCAGTGATGGGCAGGGTCACCCCAATGAGCAGTTCTTC